This T cell receptor beta chain was identified during a study of blood T cells in healthy people across ages. Study observations and caveats: Estimated diversity across one million T cells was deemed an underestimate.

This clonotype has only one observation. Its specificity is unknown. A second roughly 6 to 12 cycle PCR used barcoded and J-beta primers. Per-sample output comprised a minimum of 3 million paired-end reads containing CDR3. MiXCR, applied by TCRdb to the 5' RACE reads, yields one record per CDR3 protein. Of some 730,000 distinct CDR3 sequences in the sample, about a fifth are singletons; the top ten hold approximately 20%. Sequencing was carried out using blood. This receptor was obtained from a man in his sixties or seventies in good health.

The CDR3 region is CASSPRTGMLKPQHF. CDR3 bases: TGCGCCAGCAGCCCGCGTACAGGTATGCTGAAGCCCCAGCATTTT. V is TRBV5-1 and J is TRBJ1-5, with a possible D match to TRBD1 (5 bases). The CDR3 is 15 amino acids. The germline CDR1 and CDR2 sequences are SGHRS and YFSETQ. The V and J ends lost 4 bases and 8 bases respectively, with 19 bases between them.